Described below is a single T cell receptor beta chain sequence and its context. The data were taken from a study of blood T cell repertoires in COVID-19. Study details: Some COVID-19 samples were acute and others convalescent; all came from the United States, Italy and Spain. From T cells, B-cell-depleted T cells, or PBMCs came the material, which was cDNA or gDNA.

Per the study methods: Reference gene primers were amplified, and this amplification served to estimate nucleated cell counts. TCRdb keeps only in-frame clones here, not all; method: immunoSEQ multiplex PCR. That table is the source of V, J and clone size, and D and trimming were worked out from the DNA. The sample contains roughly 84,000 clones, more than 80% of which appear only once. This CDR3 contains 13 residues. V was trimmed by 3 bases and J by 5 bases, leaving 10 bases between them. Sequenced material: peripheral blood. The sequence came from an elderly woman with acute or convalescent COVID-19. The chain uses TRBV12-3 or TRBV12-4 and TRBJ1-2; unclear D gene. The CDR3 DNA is TGTGCCAGCAGTTTCGAGCCTCAATATGGCTACACCTTC. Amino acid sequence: CASSFEPQYGYTF.